This TCR beta chain is drawn from a study of blood T cells in healthy people across ages. Germline V CDR1 and CDR2: SGHTA, FQGNSA. The CDR3 has 15 residues. The count of this clonotype is one. The use of a sample-barcoded 5' primer and a J-beta primer mix characterized a second PCR of about 7 to 12 cycles. TCRdb recomputed calls from the 5' RACE reads with MiXCR, one row per CDR3 protein. This table holds fewer than 1,000,000 distinct CDR3 sequences, approximately 44% found once. The clonotype originates from a man between 60 and 75 years old in good health. The chain recombines TRBV7-2 with TRBJ2-1; D may be TRBD1 or TRBD2 (6 bases each). The end of the DNA aligns better with TRBJ2-7, so the J call may be wrong. Sample: blood. CDR3 amino acids: CASSLLIGGNYEQYF. The CDR3 nucleotides are TGTGCCAGCAGCTTACTGATAGGGGGGAACTACGAGCAGTACTTC.